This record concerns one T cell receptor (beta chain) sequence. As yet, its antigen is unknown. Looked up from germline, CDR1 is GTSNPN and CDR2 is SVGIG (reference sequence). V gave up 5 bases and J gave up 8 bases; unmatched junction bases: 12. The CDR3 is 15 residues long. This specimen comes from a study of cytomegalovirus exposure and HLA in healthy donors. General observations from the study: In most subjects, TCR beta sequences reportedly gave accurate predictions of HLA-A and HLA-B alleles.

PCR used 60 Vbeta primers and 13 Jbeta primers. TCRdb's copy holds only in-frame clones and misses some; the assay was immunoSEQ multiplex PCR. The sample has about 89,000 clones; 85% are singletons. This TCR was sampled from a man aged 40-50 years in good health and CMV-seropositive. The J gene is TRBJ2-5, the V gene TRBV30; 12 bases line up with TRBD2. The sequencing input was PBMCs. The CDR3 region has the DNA TGTGCCTGGGGAAAGGGACTAGCGGGTGAAGGTACCCAGTACTTC. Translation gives CAWGKGLAGEGTQYF.